This T cell receptor beta chain emerged from a study of beta chain features in type 1 diabetes. The study, taken as a whole, reports: Type 1 diabetes patients showed a moderate but significant shortening of TCRB CDR3s in all four CD4+ subsets.

The CDR3 is made up of 15 amino acids. Looked up from germline, CDR1 is LNHDA and CDR2 is SQIVND (reference sequence). Trimming at V came to 10 bases and at J to 5 bases, leaving 15 bases not matched to a gene. All of the isolated RNA was reverse transcribed, so expressed TCRB transcripts were sequenced. TCRdb's copy holds only in-frame clones and misses some; the assay was immunoSEQ multiplex PCR. This table holds under 130,000 clones, around 30% found once. Points on this clone: Its antigen is currently unknown.

The clonotype was recovered from a woman under 30 with type 1 diabetes. The chain uses TRBV19 and TRBJ1-1, with TRBD1 matching 8 bases. The sample was central memory CD4+ T cells from blood. CDR3 sequence: CATRLGQGAGTEAFF. CDR3 nucleotide sequence: TGTGCCACTCGCCTGGGGCAGGGGGCGGGTACTGAAGCTTTCTTT.